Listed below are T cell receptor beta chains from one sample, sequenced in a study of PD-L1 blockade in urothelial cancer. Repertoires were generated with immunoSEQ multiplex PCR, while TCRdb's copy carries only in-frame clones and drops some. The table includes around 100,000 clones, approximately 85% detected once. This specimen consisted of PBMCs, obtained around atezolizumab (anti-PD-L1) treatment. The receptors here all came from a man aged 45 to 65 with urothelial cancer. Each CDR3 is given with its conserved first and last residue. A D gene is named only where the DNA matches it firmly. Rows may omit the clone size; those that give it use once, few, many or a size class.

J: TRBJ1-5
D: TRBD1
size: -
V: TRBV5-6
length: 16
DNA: TGTGCCAGCAGCTTGGGCGGACAGGGGTACAATCAGCCCCAGCATTTT
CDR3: CASSLGGQGYNQPQHF

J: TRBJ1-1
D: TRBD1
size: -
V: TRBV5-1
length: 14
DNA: TGCGCCAGCAGCTTCGACAGGGTTTACACTGAAGCTTTCTTT
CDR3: CASSFDRVYTEAFF

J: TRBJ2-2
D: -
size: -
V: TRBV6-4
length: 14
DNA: TGTGCCAGCAGTGAACAATTCAACACCGGGGAGCTGTTTTTT
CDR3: CASSEQFNTGELFF

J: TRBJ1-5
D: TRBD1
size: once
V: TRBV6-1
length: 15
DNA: TGTGCCAGCAGGAGACAGGGGGAAGTCAATCAGCCCCAGCATTTT
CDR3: CASRRQGEVNQPQHF

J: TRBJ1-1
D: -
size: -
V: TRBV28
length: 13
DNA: TGTGCCAGCAAGGTCACGGGAGGCACTGAAGCTTTCTTT
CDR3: CASKVTGGTEAFF

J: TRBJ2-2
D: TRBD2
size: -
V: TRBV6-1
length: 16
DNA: TGTGCCAGCAGTGGACTAGCGGGAGGGCCAATAGGGGAGCTGTTTTTT
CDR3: CASSGLAGGPIGELFF

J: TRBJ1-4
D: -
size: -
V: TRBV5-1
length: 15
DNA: TGCGCCAGCAGCGAGGGAGCCGGTCAGACTGAAAAACTGTTTTTT
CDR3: CASSEGAGQTEKLFF

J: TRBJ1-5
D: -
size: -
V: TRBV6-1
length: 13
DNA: TGTGCCAGCACCGAAACTTACAATCAGCCCCAGCATTTT
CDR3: CASTETYNQPQHF

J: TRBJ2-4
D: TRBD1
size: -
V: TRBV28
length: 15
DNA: TGTGCCAGCAGACGGTCCGGGACAGGGGAAAACATTCAGTACTTC
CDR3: CASRRSGTGENIQYF

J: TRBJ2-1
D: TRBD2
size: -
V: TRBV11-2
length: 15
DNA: TGTGCCAGCAGCCACCTAGCGGAAAACTACAATGAGCAGTTCTTC
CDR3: CASSHLAENYNEQFF

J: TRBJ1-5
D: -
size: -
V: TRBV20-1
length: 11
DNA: TGCAGTGCTACGGGAAATCAGCCCCAGCATTTT
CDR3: CSATGNQPQHF

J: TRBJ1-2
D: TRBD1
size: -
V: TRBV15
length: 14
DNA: TGTGCCACCAGCAAGGACAGGGCGTTGGCTGGCTACACCTTC
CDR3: CATSKDRALAGYTF

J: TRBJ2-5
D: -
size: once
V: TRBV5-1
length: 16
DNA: TGCGCCAGCAGCTTGGCCTCCCAGGGTTTTCCCAAGACCCAGTACTTC
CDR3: CASSLASQGFPKTQYF

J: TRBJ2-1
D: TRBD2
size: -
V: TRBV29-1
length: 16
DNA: TGCAGCGCTGGGACTAGTTCAGGGGCATTATACAATGAGCAGTTCTTC
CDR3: CSAGTSSGALYNEQFF

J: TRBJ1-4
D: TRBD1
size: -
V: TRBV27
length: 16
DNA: TGTGCCACCCGACGGGGGGGAGGGGGCGCAGGGGAAAAACTGTTTTTT
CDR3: CATRRGGGGAGEKLFF

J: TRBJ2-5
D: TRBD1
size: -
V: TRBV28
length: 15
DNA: TGTGCCAGCAGTTTCCGACAGGGGTCTAGAGAGACCCAGTACTTC
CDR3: CASSFRQGSRETQYF

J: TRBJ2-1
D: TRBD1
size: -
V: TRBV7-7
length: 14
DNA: TGTGCTAGCAGCCAGGGACAGACCTACAATGAGCAGTTCTTC
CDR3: CASSQGQTYNEQFF

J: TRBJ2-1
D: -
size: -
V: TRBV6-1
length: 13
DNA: TGTGCCAGCGACAGTCCCATATACAATGAGCAGTTCTTC
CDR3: CASDSPIYNEQFF

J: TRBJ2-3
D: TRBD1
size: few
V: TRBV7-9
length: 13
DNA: TGTGCCAGCAGCGACAGGGGCCCAGATACGCAGTATTTT
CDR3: CASSDRGPDTQYF

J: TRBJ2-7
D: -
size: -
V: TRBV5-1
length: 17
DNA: TGCGCCAGCAGCTTGTCTGTGGGTCTAGCGAGGGGTAACGAGCAGTACTTC
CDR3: CASSLSVGLARGNEQYF

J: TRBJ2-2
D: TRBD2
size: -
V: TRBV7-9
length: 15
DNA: TGTGCCAGCAGGGTTAGCGGGACTAACACCGGGGAGCTGTTTTTT
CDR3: CASRVSGTNTGELFF

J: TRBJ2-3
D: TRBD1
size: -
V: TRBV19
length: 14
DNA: TGTGCCAGTAGCCCAACAGGGGTCACAGATACGCAGTATTTT
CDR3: CASSPTGVTDTQYF

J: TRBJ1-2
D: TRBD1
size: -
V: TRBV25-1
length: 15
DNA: TGTGCCAGCAGTGGAGGAACCGGGACAGTCTATGGCTACACCTTC
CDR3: CASSGGTGTVYGYTF

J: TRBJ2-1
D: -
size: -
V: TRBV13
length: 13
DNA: TGTGCCAGCAGCCTAGCAACCTACAATGAGCAGTTCTTC
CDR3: CASSLATYNEQFF

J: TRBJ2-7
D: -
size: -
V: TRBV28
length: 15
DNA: TGTGCCAGCAGTTTGGTCCCCACGAGGAGATACGAGCAGTACTTC
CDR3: CASSLVPTRRYEQYF

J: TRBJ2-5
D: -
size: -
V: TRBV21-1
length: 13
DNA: TGTGCCAGCAGAAGGGACAACCAAGAGACCCAGTACTTC
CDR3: CASRRDNQETQYF

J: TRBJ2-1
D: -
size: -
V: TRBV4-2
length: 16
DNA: TGTGCCAGCAGCCAAGTCCCGGGAGCTGGGTACAATGAGCAGTTCTTC
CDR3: CASSQVPGAGYNEQFF

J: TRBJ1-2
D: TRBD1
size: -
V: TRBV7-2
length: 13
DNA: TGTGCCAGCAGGTTTGACAGGGGCGGTGGCTACACCTTC
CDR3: CASRFDRGGGYTF